Listed below are T cell receptor beta chains from one sample, sequenced in a study of cytomegalovirus exposure and HLA in healthy donors. Only in-frame clones appear in the TCRdb table, and some are missing; sequencing was by immunoSEQ multiplex PCR. The table has over 110,000 clones, more than 70% seen once. Input material: PBMCs. Source of these receptors: a male donor in good health and CMV-seropositive. Each CDR3 is given with its conserved first and last residue. D genes are given only for firm matches. Not all rows give a size; the values are once, few, many and, for expanded clones, a class.

d_gene,abundance,j_gene,v_gene,CDR3nt,CDR3aa
TRBD2,few,TRBJ2-1,TRBV25-1,TGTGCCAGTAATCCCGGGACTAGCGAAATTAATGAGCAGTTCTTC,CASNPGTSEINEQFF
TRBD1,.,TRBJ1-1,TRBV5-1,TGCGCCAGCAGCTTGACGGGACAGGGTGAATTGGACACTGAAGCTTTCTTT,CASSLTGQGELDTEAFF
.,.,TRBJ2-7,TRBV7-2,TGTGCCAGCAGCTTAGTCTTCGCCCACACCTACGAGCAGTACTTC,CASSLVFAHTYEQYF
TRBD1,once,TRBJ1-5,TRBV9,TGTGCCAGCAGCCGGACAGGAACCAATCAGCCCCAGCATTTT,CASSRTGTNQPQHF
TRBD1,.,TRBJ2-1,TRBV18,TGTGCCAGCTCCCTGAATATGGGGACAGAGAAGTACAATGAGCAGTTCTTC,CASSLNMGTEKYNEQFF
TRBD1,.,TRBJ2-5,TRBV7-6,TGTGCCAGCAGCCCAGGGGGACGGCAAGGCCTGGAGACCCAGTACTTC,CASSPGGRQGLETQYF
.,.,TRBJ1-5,TRBV28,TGTGCCAGCAGGGGGGGAGGGGTTAGCAATCAGCCCCAGCATTTT,CASRGGGVSNQPQHF
TRBD2,few,TRBJ2-2,TRBV30,TGTGCCCGAACTAGCGGGAGCCTGGCCGGGGAGCTGTTTTTT,CARTSGSLAGELFF
.,.,TRBJ2-7,TRBV5-1,TGCGCCAGCAGCTTGGCTGGGCCCATTACAGATCGGTACGAGCAGTACTTC,CASSLAGPITDRYEQYF
TRBD2,once,TRBJ2-1,TRBV6-6,TGTGCCAGCACGATAGCGGGAGTCTCCTACAATGAGCAGTTCTTC,CASTIAGVSYNEQFF
TRBD1,.,TRBJ2-6,TRBV11-3,TGTGCCAGCAGCTTAGGGGACAGCTCTGGGGCCAACGTCCTGACTTTC,CASSLGDSSGANVLTF
TRBD2,.,TRBJ2-1,TRBV7-9,TGTGCCAGCAGCATCCTTTCCTTTCGGCTAGCGGGAGGGGGTCCGTTCTTC,CASSILSFRLAGGGPFF
.,few,TRBJ2-3,TRBV5-8,TGTGCCAGCAGCTTGGTGCGTCAGGGGAAAGATACGCAGTATTTT,CASSLVRQGKDTQYF
.,few,TRBJ1-5,TRBV4-1,TGCGCCAGCAGCCAAGAGTCAACAGGGTCTGGCTATCAGCCCCAGCATTTT,CASSQESTGSGYQPQHF
TRBD1,.,TRBJ2-1,TRBV7-9,TGTGCCAGCAGCTCAGGGGGCTCCTACAATGAGCAGTTCTTC,CASSSGGSYNEQFF
TRBD2,.,TRBJ2-3,TRBV5-1,TGCGCCAGCAGCTCAGGACTAGAGTCGGGAGGAACGCAGTATTTT,CASSSGLESGGTQYF
.,.,TRBJ1-4,TRBV2,TGTGCCAGCACCCGCGGCCTTGGTAATGAAAAACTGTTTTTT,CASTRGLGNEKLFF
TRBD2,once,TRBJ2-5,TRBV7-9,TGTGCCAGCAGCCCCGGGACTAGCGGGAGAGGGAAGGAGACCCAGTACTTC,CASSPGTSGRGKETQYF
.,.,TRBJ2-7,TRBV6-5,TGTGCCAGCAGTTACTCTAGTGGCGAGCAGTACTTC,CASSYSSGEQYF
.,.,TRBJ1-4,TRBV7-3,TGTGCCAGCAGCTTGGGGACTCCCGAAAAACTGTTTTTT,CASSLGTPEKLFF
.,.,TRBJ2-3,TRBV14,TGTGCCAGCAGCCCTTCCGGGACAACAAACACAGATACGCAGTATTTT,CASSPSGTTNTDTQYF
TRBD1,.,TRBJ1-1,TRBV6-1,TGTGCCAGCAGTGAATCCTTGGGGACAGGGAACACTGAAGCTTTCTTT,CASSESLGTGNTEAFF
.,.,TRBJ1-3,TRBV29-1,TGCAGCGTTGACAGGGGAAACACCATATATTTT,CSVDRGNTIYF
.,once,TRBJ2-7,TRBV7-9,TGTGCCAGCAGCTATGCTCCTACTTACGAGCAGTACTTC,CASSYAPTYEQYF
.,.,TRBJ1-5,TRBV19,TGTGCCAGTAGTCAGGGGAGCAATCAGCCCCAGCATTTT,CASSQGSNQPQHF
.,.,TRBJ2-7,TRBV18,TGTGCCAGCTCACCGACCGAAGACAAGCACGAGCAGTACTTC,CASSPTEDKHEQYF
.,.,TRBJ1-5,TRBV6-5,TGTGCCAGCAGTTGGTCAGGGGACGATCAGCCCCAGCATTTT,CASSWSGDDQPQHF
.,.,TRBJ1-1,TRBV27,TGTGCCAGCAGTTTATCGGTGGGCTATGAAGCTTTCTTT,CASSLSVGYEAFF
TRBD2,.,TRBJ2-7,TRBV7-9,TGTGCCAGCAGCTTAGTCCCTTCCGGGGGGACCTACGAGCAGTACTTC,CASSLVPSGGTYEQYF
.,.,TRBJ1-5,TRBV19,TGTGCCAGTAGTATTGGGGAAGCGGGGCTCGGTCAGCCCCAGCATTTT,CASSIGEAGLGQPQHF
TRBD1,.,TRBJ2-7,TRBV30,TGTGCCTGGAGTCAGGTGGGACAGGGCTACGAGCAGTACTTC,CAWSQVGQGYEQYF
TRBD1,.,TRBJ1-1,TRBV30,TGTGCCTGGAGTGTACAGGGGTTTGAAGCTTTCTTT,CAWSVQGFEAFF
.,.,TRBJ2-7,TRBV19,TGTGCCAGTAGTACCAGACAGGACTCCTACGAGCAGTACTTC,CASSTRQDSYEQYF
TRBD2,.,TRBJ2-1,TRBV9,TGTGCCAGCAGCGTAGCTACTGGGACTAGCGGGGACCATGAGCAGTTCTTC,CASSVATGTSGDHEQFF
.,.,TRBJ2-6,TRBV1,TGCACCATCTCTATCGATCAGGGTTCTGGGGCCAACGTCCTGACTTTC,CTISIDQGSGANVLTF
TRBD1,.,TRBJ2-3,TRBV9,TGTGCCAGCAGCGTAGCGGGGACAGGGACCCCCTTAAGCACAGATACGCAGTATTTT,CASSVAGTGTPLSTDTQYF
.,.,TRBJ2-5,TRBV30,TGTGCCACTGGATTGGACTCGGGACAAGAGACCCAGTACTTC,CATGLDSGQETQYF
.,.,TRBJ1-1,TRBV7-2,TGTGCCAGCAGCTTAGCGGCAGTCACCACTGAAGCTTTCTTT,CASSLAAVTTEAFF
.,.,TRBJ2-3,TRBV4-2,TGTGCCAGCAGCCAAGACGAGACTAGCACAGATACGCAGTATTTT,CASSQDETSTDTQYF
TRBD2,.,TRBJ2-1,TRBV7-3,TGTGCCAGCAGCTTGGAGCTAGCGGGCTACAATGAGCAGTTCTTC,CASSLELAGYNEQFF
.,.,TRBJ1-4,TRBV7-9,TGTGCCAGCAGCTTAGCGCAGCGCGGGGAAAAACTGTTTTTT,CASSLAQRGEKLFF
TRBD2,.,TRBJ2-7,TRBV11-1,TGTGCCAGCAGCAATCGAGTCGGGACTAGCGAGCAGTACTTC,CASSNRVGTSEQYF
.,.,TRBJ2-2,TRBV9,TGTGCCAGCAGCGATCCTATTGCTAGCCTAAACACCGGGGAGCTGTTTTTT,CASSDPIASLNTGELFF
.,.,TRBJ2-7,TRBV5-6,TGTGCCAGCAGCTTGGTGTCTAGCCGGTGGGAGCAGTACTTC,CASSLVSSRWEQYF
TRBD2,.,TRBJ2-5,TRBV4-1,TGCGCCAGCAGCCCAAGGGCAGCGGGGTACCAAGAGACCCAGTACTTC,CASSPRAAGYQETQYF
TRBD1,.,TRBJ1-5,TRBV2,TGTGCCAGCAGTCAACAGGGGGCAGCCAATCAGCCCCAGCATTTT,CASSQQGAANQPQHF
.,.,TRBJ2-2,TRBV7-3,TGTGCCAGCAGCCCTGATCTTTCGGACACCGGGGAGCTGTTTTTT,CASSPDLSDTGELFF
TRBD1,.,TRBJ1-2,TRBV7-9,TGTGCCAGCAGCACATTTCGGGACAGTAAAGTTTATGGCTACACCTTC,CASSTFRDSKVYGYTF
TRBD2,.,TRBJ2-2,TRBV15,TGTGCCACCAGGGGAGGGCAGAACACCGGGGAGCTGTTTTTT,CATRGGQNTGELFF
TRBD1,.,TRBJ2-2,TRBV5-1,TGCGCCAGCAGCTGGGGAGGACAGGGGAACACCGGGGAGCTGTTTTTT,CASSWGGQGNTGELFF
.,.,TRBJ2-7,TRBV6-5,TGTGCCAGCAGTTACGGGCAGGGTGGCACCTACGAGCAGTACTTC,CASSYGQGGTYEQYF
.,once,TRBJ1-1,TRBV6-5,TGTGCCAGCAGTTACTTATGGAACACTGAAGCTTTCTTT,CASSYLWNTEAFF
.,.,TRBJ2-1,TRBV27,TGTGCCAGCAGTTTAAGCTCGGGGGGCCCCTACAATGAGCAGTTCTTC,CASSLSSGGPYNEQFF
.,few,TRBJ1-6,TRBV7-2,TGTGCCAGCAGCTTAGTGGGTATGGCCGGGAATAATTCACCCCTCCACTTT,CASSLVGMAGNNSPLHF